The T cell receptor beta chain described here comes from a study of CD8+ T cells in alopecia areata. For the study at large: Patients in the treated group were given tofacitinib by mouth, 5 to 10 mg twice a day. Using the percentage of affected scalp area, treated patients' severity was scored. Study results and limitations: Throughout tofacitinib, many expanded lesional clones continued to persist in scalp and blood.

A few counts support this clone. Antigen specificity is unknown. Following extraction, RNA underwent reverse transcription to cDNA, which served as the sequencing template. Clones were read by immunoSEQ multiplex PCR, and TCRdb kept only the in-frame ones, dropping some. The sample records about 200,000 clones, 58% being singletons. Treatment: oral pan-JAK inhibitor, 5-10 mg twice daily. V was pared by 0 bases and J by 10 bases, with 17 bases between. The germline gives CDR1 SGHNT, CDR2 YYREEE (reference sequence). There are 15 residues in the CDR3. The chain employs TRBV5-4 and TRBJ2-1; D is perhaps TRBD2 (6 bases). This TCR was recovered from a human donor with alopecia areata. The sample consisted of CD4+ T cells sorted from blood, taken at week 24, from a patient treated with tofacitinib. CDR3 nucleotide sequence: TGTGCCAGCAGCTTGGGACGGGGGATGGGCGGGGAGCAGTTCTTC. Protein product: CASSLGRGMGGEQFF.